This entry lists 6 T cell receptor beta chains sequenced from one sample in a study of blood T cell repertoires in COVID-19. Assay: immunoSEQ multiplex PCR; the TCRdb copy retains only in-frame clones and omits some. The repertoire holds 150,000 to 200,000 clones, with 82% as singletons. What was sequenced was PBMCs or T cells enriched from blood (not recorded which). These receptors came from a woman aged 55-70 years with acute COVID-19.

The rearrangement uses TRBV18 and TRBJ2-3; 10 nucleotides line up with TRBD2. The J segment lost 0 bases and the V segment lost 2 bases, leaving 5 bases of the junction unmatched. Germline CDR1 and CDR2: KGHSH and LQKENI. The length of the CDR3 is 17 residues. The CDR3 bases are TGTGCCAGCTCACCATTCCTAGCGGGGGAGAGCACAGATACGCAGTATTTT. Translated, it gives CASSPFLAGESTDTQYF.

This clone was detected only once. The chain uses TRBV6-6 and TRBJ2-5; maybe TRBD1 (6 bases). V was trimmed by 6 bases and J by 5 bases, leaving 10 bases between them. Germline CDR1 is MNHNY and CDR2 is SVGAGI (reference sequence). The CDR3 loop spans 12 amino acids. The CDR3 loop reads CASSQQGETQYF. CDR3 nucleotides: TGTGCCAGCAGCCAGCAGGGGGAGACCCAGTACTTC.

This clone was seen a single time. The chain recombines TRBV21-1 with TRBJ2-1; the D call of TRBD1 is as the table states it, not checked on the DNA. TRBV21-1 is a pseudogene. CDR3 length: 13 residues. CDR3 protein: CASTQGEADEQFF. The CDR3 DNA reads TGTGCCAGCACCCAGGGGGAGGCGGATGAGCAGTTCTTC.

V gene TRBV29-1 combines with J gene TRBJ2-7, with D perhaps TRBD2 (6 bases). This CDR3 contains 12 residues. Deletions cut 4 bases from V and 6 bases from J, with 13 bases between. Germline-derived CDR1 and CDR2 are SQVTM and ANQGSEA. CDR3 DNA: TGCAGCGTTGGGGGGGAAACTGGCGAGCAGTACTTC. Its translation is CSVGGETGEQYF.

Details on this clone: An end of the junction does not agree with germline; a read error may underlie this. The rearrangement links TRBV2 to TRBJ2-6, with 8 bases aligning to TRBD2. CDR1 and CDR2 (germline): SNHLY, FYNNEI. The CDR3 spans 19 residues. CDR3 sequence reads: CAPSSNSGGGNSGANVLTF. Written as DNA, the CDR3 is TGCGCCCCCAGTTCTAATTCCGGGGGGGGTAACTCTGGGGCCAACGTCCTGACTTTC.

The gene calls are TRBV27 and TRBJ1-1; possibly TRBD1 for D (5 bases). Germline CDR1 reads MNHEY; CDR2 reads SMNVEV (reference sequence). This CDR3 region has 14 residues. CDR3 bases: TGTGCTATTCGCCCCAGGGATATGAACACTGAAGCTTTCTTT. Translated, it gives CAIRPRDMNTEAFF.